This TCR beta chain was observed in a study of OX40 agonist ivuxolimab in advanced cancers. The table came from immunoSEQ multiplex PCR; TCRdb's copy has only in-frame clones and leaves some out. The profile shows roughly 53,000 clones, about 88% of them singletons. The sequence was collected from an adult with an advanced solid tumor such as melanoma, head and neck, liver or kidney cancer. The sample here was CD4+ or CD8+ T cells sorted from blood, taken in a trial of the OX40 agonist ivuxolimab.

This CDR3 is CASSVRTGGDQQYF. The CDR3 coding sequence is TGTGCCAGCAGTGTAAGGACAGGGGGAGATCAGCAGTACTTC. V gene TRBV2 combines with J gene TRBJ2-7, with 10 bases identical to TRBD1. With 4 bases clipped from V and 8 bases from J, the junction kept 8 bases outside the gene matches. Germline assignment: CDR1 SNHLY and CDR2 FYNNEI. The CDR3 length is 14 residues.